Below are 24 T cell receptor beta chains sequenced from a single sample in a study of shared clonotypes between healthy human individuals (dated by TCRdb to 2019 to 2021). Library preparation was by the immunoSEQ multiplex PCR assay. Held by TCRdb, this immuneACCESS table contains in-frame sequences only and omits some clones. Under half of the omission traces to an unresolved V gene where checked; the cause of the rest is unknown. The sample table shows more than 2 million clones, and approximately 92% are seen once. The ten most abundant clones make up about 1.7% of the sample. CD8 naive samples consisted of CD45RO-negative cells that were positively selected for CCR7, yielding a CD45RA+CCR7+ population without TemRA cells. Material: naive CD8+ T cells from PBMCs. The intended sense of this specimen's cell subset or site label: CD45RA+CCR7+. Receptors originate from a man between 18 and 29 years old in good health. Some clones in this sample may be carry-over from other donors' samples.

This chain links TRBV4-2 with TRBJ2-5; D gene ambiguous. There are 14 residues in the CDR3. The V gene's germline CDR1 is LGHNA and CDR2 YNFKEQ. V dropped 3 bases and J dropped 5 bases, with 13 bases sitting between them. CDR3: CASSQPVGGETQYF. CDR3 sequence (DNA): TGTGCCAGCAGCCAGCCCGTAGGTGGCGAGACCCAGTACTTC.

V usage is TRBV11-2 and J usage is TRBJ2-7; D possibly corresponds to TRBD1 (6 bases). Germline V CDR1 and CDR2: SGHAT, FQNNGV. V was trimmed by 6 bases and J by 2 bases, leaving 17 bases between them. The CDR3 runs to 15 residues. This CDR3 is CASSPSRGNPYEQYF. For the CDR3, the DNA is TGTGCCAGCAGTCCGTCGAGGGGGAACCCCTACGAGCAGTACTTC.

The rearrangement uses TRBV7-9 and TRBJ2-1; perhaps TRBD1 as D (6 bases). CDR1 SEHNR and CDR2 FQNEAQ come from the germline V gene (reference sequence). V lost 5 bases to trimming and J lost 0 bases, with 17 bases between them. This CDR3 spans 17 amino acids. Here the CDR3 reads CASSPRDNLSSYNEQFF. The CDR3 DNA sequence: TGTGCCAGCAGCCCACGGGACAACTTGAGCTCCTACAATGAGCAGTTCTTC.

The V call is TRBV7-9, the J call TRBJ1-2; D perhaps matches TRBD1 (6 bases). Germline V gives CDR1 SEHNR, CDR2 FQNEAQ (reference sequence). V was clipped by 7 bases and J by 7 bases, with 13 bases between them. CDR3 length: 12 amino acids. This chain's CDR3 is CASTPGVGGYTF. For the CDR3, the DNA is TGTGCCAGCACCCCAGGGGTCGGTGGCTACACCTTC.

This chain links TRBV4-3 with TRBJ2-1, with D perhaps matching TRBD1 (5 bases). CDR1 is LGHNA and CDR2 is YSLEER in the germline V gene. Trimming stripped 2 bases from V and 3 bases from J, with 17 bases between. The CDR3 contains 17 residues. Written as DNA, the CDR3 is TGCGCCAGCAGCCAACTTCTCGCCATCAGGGACTACAATGAGCAGTTCTTC. Translating gives CASSQLLAIRDYNEQFF.

This clone was recorded a few times. The chain has TRBV30 and TRBJ1-1; D is possibly TRBD1 (6 bases). Germline-derived CDR1 and CDR2 are GTSNPN and SVGIG (reference sequence). This CDR3 has 14 amino acids. Deletions cut 3 bases from V and 2 bases from J, with 13 bases between. CDR3 sequence: CAWSLGHTNTEAFF. For the CDR3, the DNA is TGTGCCTGGAGCCTGGGACACACAAACACTGAAGCTTTCTTT.

This clone was counted a single time. V usage is TRBV2 and J usage is TRBJ1-4; TRBD1 matches at 7 bases. From germline, CDR1 is SNHLY and CDR2 FYNNEI. V shed 0 bases, J shed 6 bases, and the junction held 4 bases outside the gene matches. This CDR3 contains 15 residues. CDR3: CASSEALTGHEKLFF. DNA for the CDR3: TGTGCCAGCAGTGAAGCGTTGACAGGGCATGAAAAACTGTTTTTT. Together with reference TRBV2 and TRBJ1-4, the CDR3 gives the full variable domain: EPEVTQTPSHQVTQMGQEVILRCVPISNHLYFYWYRQILGQKVEFLVSFYNNEISEKSEIFDDQFSVERPDGSNFTLKIRSTKLEDSAMYFCASSEALTGHEKLFFGSGTQLSVL.

In DNA, the CDR3 is TGTGCCAGCAGCGCCATGACTGACCCTGAAGCTTTCTTT. This translates into CASSAMTDPEAFF. This chain connects TRBV7-8 to TRBJ1-1; D ambiguous. Trimming removed 5 bases at V and 6 bases at J, with 13 bases between. Germline CDR1 is SGHVS and CDR2 is FQNEAQ. This CDR3 comprises 13 residues.

This sequence joins TRBV19 and TRBJ2-5; TRBD1 might be the D (5 bases). Germline CDR1 is LNHDA and CDR2 is SQIVND (reference sequence). Trimming shortened V by 3 bases and J by 11 bases, and 16 bases separated the two germline ends. The CDR3 consists of 13 residues. CDR3 coding DNA: TGTGCCAGTAGTATCGGCAGGGTGAGTGAGCAGTACTTC. Amino acid sequence: CASSIGRVSEQYF.

The V and J genes are TRBV9 and TRBJ2-7; TRBD2 might be the D (7 bases). Trimming left V 3 bases short and J 7 bases short, with 14 bases between. This CDR3 comprises 13 residues. Germline CDR1 and CDR2: SGDLS and YYNGEE. The CDR3 DNA is TGTGCCAGCAGCGGCGAGGGGGGGAGAGAGCAGTACTTC. Encoded protein: CASSGEGGREQYF. The full variable domain, in which reference TRBV9 and TRBJ2-7 provide the parts outside the CDR3, is DSGVTQTPKHLITATGQRVTLRCSPRSGDLSVYWYQQSLDQGLQFLIQYYNGEERAKGNILERFSAQQFPDLHSELNLSSLELGDSALYFCASSGEGGREQYFGPGTRLTVT.

The V gene is TRBV29-1, the J gene TRBJ2-1; 11 nucleotides agree with TRBD1. CDR1 and CDR2 (germline): SQVTM, ANQGSEA. The junction had 14 bases not matched to a gene; V was cut back by 4 bases and J by 0 bases. This CDR3 contains 19 residues. The CDR3 bases are TGCAGCGTTGTGGGTCGGACAGGGGGCAGTAAAAGCTCCTACAATGAGCAGTTCTTC. Encoded protein: CSVVGRTGGSKSSYNEQFF.

J is TRBJ2-7 and V is TRBV13; D not resolved. Germline-derived CDR1 and CDR2 are PRHDT and FYEKMQ (reference sequence). This CDR3 comprises 15 residues. V lost 5 bases and J lost 0, with 14 bases in between. The chain's CDR3 is CASSPQRAISYEQYF. CDR3 sequence (DNA): TGTGCCAGCAGCCCCCAGAGAGCAATCTCCTACGAGCAGTACTTC. The full variable domain, rest sourced from reference TRBV13 and TRBJ2-7, is AAGVIQSPRHLIKEKRETATLKCYPIPRHDTVYWYQQGPGQDPQFLISFYEKMQSDKGSIPDRFSAQQFSDYHSELNMSSLELGDSALYFCASSPQRAISYEQYFGPGTRLTVT.

The CDR3 loop reads CASSPVEGLNTEAFF. In DNA, the CDR3 is TGCGCCAGCAGCCCTGTAGAGGGGCTGAACACTGAAGCTTTCTTT. This sequence joins TRBV5-1 and TRBJ1-1; the D gene is possibly TRBD1 (5 bases). The germline V and J ends were trimmed by 4 bases and 0 bases, with 13 bases remaining between them. The germline V gene encodes CDR1 SGHRS and CDR2 YFSETQ. The CDR3 has 15 amino acids.

The V and J genes are TRBV2 and TRBJ2-7; the match to TRBD2 covers 12 bases. This CDR3 is 17 amino acids long. Germline loops: CDR1 SNHLY, CDR2 FYNNEI. The V segment lost 9 bases and the J segment 4 bases; nucleotides outside the gene matches: 16. In nucleotides, the CDR3 is TGTGCCAGTCTACTAGCGGGAGGAACCTTACCCCCTTACGAGCAGTACTTC. Protein product: CASLLAGGTLPPYEQYF.

A note on this clone: Other DNA sequences in this specimen translate into the identical CDR3. The chain couples TRBV5-4 to TRBJ2-3; no reliable D call. The germline V gene encodes CDR1 SGHNT and CDR2 YYREEE (reference sequence). V lost 4 bases, J lost 3 bases, and 9 bases lay in between. The CDR3 consists of 13 residues. As DNA, the CDR3 is TGTGCCAGCAGCCCTCTCCCAACAGATACGCAGTATTTT. It specifies CASSPLPTDTQYF.

This chain joins TRBV9 and TRBJ2-1; 14 positions match TRBD2. V gave up 3 bases and J gave up 6 bases; unmatched junction bases: 11. The CDR3 is 18 residues long. CDR1 is SGDLS, CDR2 YYNGEE, per germline. The CDR3 DNA sequence: TGTGCCAGCAGCGCGAGGGGGACTAGCGGGAGAGGCGGCAATGAGCAGTTCTTC. Translation gives CASSARGTSGRGGNEQFF.

V gene TRBV30 combines with J gene TRBJ1-1, with 7 bases matching TRBD1. CDR1 is GTSNPN and CDR2 is SVGIG in the germline V gene (reference sequence). V lost 0 bases, J lost 9 bases, and 4 bases stayed unmatched. This CDR3 is built from 12 residues. The CDR3 DNA reads as TGTGCCTGGAGTGTAAGAGGGGGCAAAGCTTTCTTT. Residues: CAWSVRGGKAFF. Together with reference TRBV30 and TRBJ1-1, the CDR3 gives the full variable domain: SQTIHQWPATLVQPVGSPLSLECTVEGTSNPNLYWYRQAAGRGLQLLFYSVGIGQISSEVPQNLSASRPQDRQFILSSKKLLLSDSGFYLCAWSVRGGKAFFGQGTRLTVV.

The chain employs TRBV15 and TRBJ1-5, with D hard to call. Germline lookup yields CDR1 LNHNV and CDR2 YYDKDF (reference sequence). The CDR3 contains 13 residues. V gave up 5 bases and J gave up 4 bases, with 9 bases separating them. The DNA for the CDR3 is TGTGCCACCAGCGAAAATTTGAATCAGCCCCAGCATTTT. Encoded protein: CATSENLNQPQHF.

The rearrangement joins TRBV10-3 to TRBJ2-7, with D maybe TRBD2 (5 bases). Trimming took off 10 bases at V and 4 bases at J, with 11 bases between the two ends. The germline CDR1 and CDR2 sequences are ENHRY and SYGVKD. CDR3 length: 11 residues. The CDR3 nucleotides are TGTGCCACCCGTGAGGGATACGAGCAGTACTTC. Encoded protein: CATREGYEQYF.

The V gene is TRBV5-6, the J gene TRBJ2-1; 9 bases map to TRBD2. The junction had 11 bases not matched to a gene; V was cut back by 6 bases and J by 7 bases. Germline lookup yields CDR1 SGHDT and CDR2 YYEEEE. The length of the CDR3 is 15 residues. In DNA form, the CDR3 reads TGTGCCAGCACCGAGGAAGCGGGAGGCTGGAATGAGCAGTTCTTC. The encoded protein is CASTEEAGGWNEQFF. The complete variable domain, with remaining parts taken from reference TRBV5-6 and TRBJ2-1, reads DAGVTQSPTHLIKTRGQQVTLRCSPKSGHDTVSWYQQALGQGPQFIFQYYEEEERQRGNFPDRFSGHQFPNYSSELNVNALLLGDSALYLCASTEEAGGWNEQFFGPGTRLTVL.

The chain uses TRBV5-6 and TRBJ2-5; D is perhaps TRBD2 (5 bases). V was trimmed by 4 bases and J by 1 base, leaving 8 bases between them. Germline V gives CDR1 SGHDT, CDR2 YYEEEE. The CDR3 spans 13 residues. The CDR3: CASSGGPQETQYF. The CDR3 nucleotides are TGTGCCAGCAGCGGAGGACCCCAAGAGACCCAGTACTTC.

This chain uses TRBV7-9 with TRBJ2-1, with D possibly being TRBD1 (6 bases). Germline values: CDR1 SEHNR, CDR2 FQNEAQ (reference sequence). V was cut by 4 bases and J by 2 bases, with 12 bases left in between. The CDR3 has 15 residues. CDR3: CASSSPGHPYNEQFF. CDR3 DNA sequence: TGTGCCAGCAGCTCCCCGGGACACCCCTACAATGAGCAGTTCTTC. The whole variable domain, remainder taken from reference TRBV7-9 and TRBJ2-1, is DTGVSQNPRHKITKRGQNVTFRCDPISEHNRLYWYRQTLGQGPEFLTYFQNEAQLEKSRLLSDRFSAERPKGSFSTLEIQRTEQGDSAMYLCASSSPGHPYNEQFFGPGTRLTVL.

The chain couples TRBV9 to TRBJ2-3; 7 bases agree with TRBD2. The germline V gene encodes CDR1 SGDLS and CDR2 YYNGEE. The V gene end was trimmed by 3 bases and the J gene end by 7 bases; junction bases not matched to a gene: 11. The CDR3 length is 15 residues. The CDR3 loop is CASSANLADRHTQYF. The CDR3 region has the DNA TGTGCCAGCAGCGCAAATCTAGCGGATAGGCATACGCAGTATTTT.

V and J are TRBV10-3 and TRBJ2-4; D uncertain. The ends were cut back, 2 bases at V and 0 bases at J, with 14 bases in the middle. The CDR3 is 17 residues long. Germline CDR1 reads ENHRY; CDR2 reads SYGVKD. As DNA, the CDR3 is TGTGCCATCAGTGAGGGAGATGTTGGAATAGCCAAAAACATTCAGTACTTC. Translation gives CAISEGDVGIAKNIQYF.